This paragraph covers one TCR beta chain sequence. Its target is not known. This sample was included in a study of shared clonotypes between healthy human individuals. Study-level background: Serving as donors were two women and a few men, whose ages spanned 18 to 49. Notes on the study in general: The authors sampled blood alone, and tissue repertoires likely differ.

Genomic DNA belonging to each subset was distributed in equal measure over several immunoSEQ plates. The protocol was immunoSEQ multiplex PCR, while the TCRdb copy is restricted to in-frame clones and leaves out a portion. Of roughly 2.5 million clones listed, approximately 92% are singletons. V was cut by 1 base and J by 1 base, with 11 bases left in between. The germline gives CDR1 SGDLS, CDR2 YYNGEE. The CDR3 contains 16 residues. The sequenced material came from naive CD4+ T cells sorted from blood. The subset: CD45RA+ positively selected. The chain combines TRBV9 with TRBJ2-2, with D unresolved. This TCR was recovered from a man in his late teens or twenties in good health. CDR3 sequence (DNA): TGTGCCAGCAGCGTACGTGGGCAATTGAACACCGGGGAGCTGTTTTTT. Its translation is CASSVRGQLNTGELFF.